This T cell receptor (beta chain) was identified in a study of neoadjuvant anti-PD-1 for oral cavity cancer. Study-level points and caveats: With three patients per group, TCR findings need larger cohorts. Non-responders to neoadjuvant nivolumab had significantly more clonal PBMC T cells than responders.

Time point here: after neoadjuvant nivolumab, at surgical resection. Analysis of PBMCs was direct, with no culture step. V lost 4 bases, J lost 6 bases, and 10 bases stayed unmatched. The CDR3 is 15 residues long. CDR1 and CDR2 from the germline V gene are SGHRS and YFSETQ. About this clone itself: As yet, its antigen is unknown.

Clones were read by immunoSEQ multiplex PCR, and TCRdb kept only the in-frame ones, dropping some. The sample has 73,000 or so clones, more than 75% seen once; the top ten hold approximately 3%. The chain has TRBV5-1 and TRBJ2-7; TRBD2 aligns across 10 bases. The receptor was derived from a person between 40 and 85 years old with oral cavity squamous cell carcinoma. Sequencing was performed on PBMCs, taken after nivolumab (anti-PD-1) treatment. For the CDR3, the DNA is TGCGCCAGCAGCGGAAGCGGGAGGGTCATCTCCGAGCAGTACTTC. It specifies CASSGSGRVISEQYF.